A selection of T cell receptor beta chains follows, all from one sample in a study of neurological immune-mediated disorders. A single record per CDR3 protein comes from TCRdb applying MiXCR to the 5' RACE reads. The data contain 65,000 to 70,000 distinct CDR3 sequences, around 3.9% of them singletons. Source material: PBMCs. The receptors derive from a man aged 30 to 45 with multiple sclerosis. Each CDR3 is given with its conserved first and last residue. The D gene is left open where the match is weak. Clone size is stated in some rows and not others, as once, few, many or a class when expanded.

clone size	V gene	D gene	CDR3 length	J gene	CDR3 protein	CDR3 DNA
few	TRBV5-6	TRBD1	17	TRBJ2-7	CASSSGTGLSISYEQYF	TGTGCCAGCAGCTCCGGGACAGGGTTGTCAATTTCCTACGAGCAGTACTTC
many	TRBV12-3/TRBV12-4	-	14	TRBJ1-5	CASSLVQGEQPQHF	TGTGCCAGCAGTTTAGTACAGGGCGAACAGCCCCAGCATTTT
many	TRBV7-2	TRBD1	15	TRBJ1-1	CASSLERTGVTEAFF	TGTGCCAGCAGCTTAGAAAGGACAGGGGTCACTGAAGCTTTCTTT
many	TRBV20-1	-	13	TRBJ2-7	CSVGRDNSYEQYF	TGCAGTGTCGGCCGGGACAATTCCTACGAGCAGTACTTC
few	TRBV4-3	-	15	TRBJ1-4	CASSQDSGTNEKLFF	TGCGCCAGCAGCCAAGATTCCGGGACTAATGAAAAACTGTTTTTT
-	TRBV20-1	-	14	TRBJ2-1	CSARVGPRYNEQFF	TGCAGTGCTAGAGTTGGGCCCCGCTACAATGAGCAGTTCTTC
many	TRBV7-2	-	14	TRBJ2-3	CASSFSPYTDTQYF	TGTGCCAGCAGCTTTTCCCCATACACAGATACGCAGTATTTT
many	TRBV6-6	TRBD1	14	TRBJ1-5	CASSWGQGGQPQHF	TGTGCCAGCAGCTGGGGACAGGGAGGCCAGCCCCAGCATTTT
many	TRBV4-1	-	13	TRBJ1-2	CASSQDPTRRYTF	TGCGCCAGCAGCCAAGATCCCACCCGACGCTACACCTTC
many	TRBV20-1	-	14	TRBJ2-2	CSASGSGNTGELFF	TGCAGTGCTAGTGGGAGCGGGAACACCGGGGAGCTGTTTTTT
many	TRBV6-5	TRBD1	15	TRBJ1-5	CASRDRGLSNQPQHF	TGTGCCAGCAGAGACAGGGGGCTAAGCAATCAGCCCCAGCATTTT
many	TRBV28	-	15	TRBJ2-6	CASSSSHSGANVLTF	TGTGCCAGCAGTTCCTCCCACTCTGGGGCCAACGTCCTGACTTTC
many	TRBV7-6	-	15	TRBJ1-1	CASSSHSGTNTEAFF	TGTGCCAGCAGTTCCCATTCCGGGACAAACACTGAAGCTTTCTTT
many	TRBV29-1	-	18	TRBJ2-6	CSVEEGGYGHSGANVLTF	TGCAGCGTTGAAGAAGGCGGTTATGGGCACTCTGGGGCCAACGTCCTGACTTTC
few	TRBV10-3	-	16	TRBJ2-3	CAISEWGSGNTDTQYF	TGTGCCATCAGTGAGTGGGGTAGCGGAAACACAGATACGCAGTATTTT
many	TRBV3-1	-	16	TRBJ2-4	CASSPSYSGAKNIQYF	TGTGCCAGCAGCCCATCTTACAGTGGGGCCAAAAACATTCAGTACTTC